Below, 9 T cell receptor beta chains from the same sample are listed, as sequenced in a study of blood T cells in healthy people across ages. A second PCR, run for roughly 7 to 12 cycles, used a sample-barcoded 5' primer plus a J-beta primer mix. TCRdb recomputed calls from the 5' RACE reads with MiXCR, one row per CDR3 protein. Among some 700,000 distinct CDR3 sequences, 20% to 25% were seen once, and the ten largest hold 22%. Sequencing was done on a sample of blood. The origin of the receptors is a man in his 70s in good health.

J is TRBJ2-3 and V is TRBV12-3 or TRBV12-4, with D perhaps matching TRBD2 (5 bases). V lost 2 bases and J lost 3, with 18 bases in between. The CDR3 extends over 17 amino acids. As DNA, the CDR3 is TGTGCCAGCAGTTTAAAGGCTAGCCACCAAGGAACAGATACGCAGTATTTT. Translated: CASSLKASHQGTDTQYF.

The rearrangement joins TRBV12-3 or TRBV12-4 to TRBJ1-1, with D tentatively TRBD1 (5 bases). V was cut by 2 bases and J by 1 base, with 11 bases left in between. There are 15 residues in the CDR3. The CDR3 region is CASSLFGRENTEAFF. The CDR3, as DNA: TGTGCCAGCAGTTTATTCGGCAGGGAGAACACTGAAGCTTTCTTT.

This clonotype was counted ten times or more. The rearrangement joins TRBV29-1 to TRBJ1-1; perhaps TRBD1 as D (6 bases). The CDR3 contains 12 residues. The V gene's germline CDR1 is SQVTM and CDR2 ANQGSEA. Trimming took 7 bases from V and 6 from J, leaving 15 bases between them. CDR3 DNA sequence: TGCAGCGGCGATAACAGGGAATCTGAAGCTTTCTTT. Its translation: CSGDNRESEAFF.

This clonotype was observed a few times. The CDR3 coding sequence is TGTGCCAGCAGCGTTTTTGGACGTACTCAAGAGACCCAGTACTTC. It yields the protein CASSVFGRTQETQYF. The chain joins TRBV9 to TRBJ2-5; D ambiguous. This CDR3 is 15 amino acids long. Germline-derived CDR1 and CDR2 are SGDLS and YYNGEE. V was clipped by 2 bases and J by 2 bases, with 13 bases between them.

This clonotype was seen only a few times. The CDR3 protein is CASRTSGGLSEQFF. DNA for the CDR3: TGTGCCAGCAGGACTAGCGGGGGTCTTAGTGAGCAGTTCTTC. V and J are TRBV6-1 and TRBJ2-1; the match to TRBD2 covers 12 bases. The length of the CDR3 is 14 residues. V trimming: 6 bases; J trimming: 9 bases; junction bases outside the gene matches: 6. CDR1 and CDR2 from the germline V gene are MNHNS and SASEGT.

This clonotype occurred a few times. The genes are TRBV18 and TRBJ2-3; 14 bases are shared with TRBD2. The CDR3 contains 16 residues. The germline gives CDR1 KGHSH, CDR2 LQKENI. The V segment lost 3 bases and the J segment 5 bases; nucleotides outside the gene matches: 4. DNA of the CDR3: TGTGCCAGCTCACCGCGACTAGCGGGAGGGATAGATACGCAGTATTTT. This sequence encodes CASSPRLAGGIDTQYF.

CDR3 DNA: TGCAGTGCTAGTGGGTCTATAGGGGACACCGGGGAGCTGTTTTTT. This encodes CSASGSIGDTGELFF. The chain employs TRBV20-1 and TRBJ2-2; tentative D call: TRBD1 (5 bases). CDR1 is DFQATT, CDR2 SNEGSKA, per germline (reference sequence). The germline V and J ends were trimmed by 3 bases and 3 bases, with 14 bases remaining between them. The CDR3 extends over 15 amino acids.

The genes are TRBV7-9 and TRBJ2-1; D unclear. Germline CDR1 SEHNR, CDR2 FQNEAQ (reference sequence). This CDR3 is 13 amino acids long. V shed 1 base and J shed 7 bases, with 8 bases lying between them. CDR3 nucleotide sequence: TGTGCCAGCAGCTTAGGGGCCAAAAATGAGCAGTTCTTC. The encoded protein is CASSLGAKNEQFF.

In this sample, this clonotype turned up a few times. This sequence joins TRBV20-1 and TRBJ2-7; D is possibly TRBD1 or TRBD2 (5 bases each). The germline V gene encodes CDR1 DFQATT and CDR2 SNEGSKA (reference sequence). This CDR3 contains 13 residues. Deletions cut 6 bases from V and 2 bases from J, with 14 bases between. DNA for the CDR3: TGCAGTGCCTACGGGGCGGGTACCTACGAGCAGTACTTC. Protein product: CSAYGAGTYEQYF.